This section outlines one T cell receptor beta chain sequence together with its context. This entry is derived from a study of blood T cell repertoires in COVID-19. Background on the study: PBMCs, B-cell-depleted T cells, or T cells provided the cDNA or gDNA that made up the material.

The V gene end was trimmed by 0 bases and the J gene end by 7 bases; junction bases not matched to a gene: 9. The CDR3 covers 16 residues. The V gene's germline CDR1 is LGHDT and CDR2 YNNKEL (reference sequence). Libraries were prepared by immunoSEQ multiplex PCR; TCRdb keeps only in-frame clonotypes and omits some of them. Of roughly 100,000 clones in the sample, approximately 88% were seen once. Material: peripheral blood. The receptor was isolated from an older woman with acute or convalescent COVID-19. The chain employs TRBV3-1 (or the pseudogene TRBV3-2) and TRBJ2-1; 7 bases agree with TRBD2. CDR3 loop: CASSQEGLADQNEQFF. The CDR3 region has the DNA TGTGCCAGCAGCCAAGAAGGGCTAGCGGACCAAAATGAGCAGTTCTTC.